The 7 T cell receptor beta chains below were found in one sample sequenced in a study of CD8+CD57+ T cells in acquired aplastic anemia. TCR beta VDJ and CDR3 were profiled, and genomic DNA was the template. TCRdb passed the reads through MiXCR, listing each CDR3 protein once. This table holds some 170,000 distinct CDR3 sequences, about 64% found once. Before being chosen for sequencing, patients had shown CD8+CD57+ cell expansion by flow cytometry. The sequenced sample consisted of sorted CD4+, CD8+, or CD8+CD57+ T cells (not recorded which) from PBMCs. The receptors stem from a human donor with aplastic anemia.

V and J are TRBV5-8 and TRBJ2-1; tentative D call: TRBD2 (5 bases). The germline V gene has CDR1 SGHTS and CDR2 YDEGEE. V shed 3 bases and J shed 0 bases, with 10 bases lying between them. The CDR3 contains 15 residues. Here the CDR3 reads CASSWRVSSYNEQFF. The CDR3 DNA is TGTGCCAGCAGCTGGCGGGTGAGCTCCTACAATGAGCAGTTCTTC.

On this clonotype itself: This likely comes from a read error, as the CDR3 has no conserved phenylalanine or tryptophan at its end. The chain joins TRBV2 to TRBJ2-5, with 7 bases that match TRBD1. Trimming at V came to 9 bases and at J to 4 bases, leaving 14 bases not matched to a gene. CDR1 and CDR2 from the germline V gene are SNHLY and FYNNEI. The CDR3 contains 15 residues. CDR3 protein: CASRQGRVVSETQYL. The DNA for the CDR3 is TGTGCCAGTCGACAGGGACGGGTAGTATCAGAGACCCAGTACCTC.

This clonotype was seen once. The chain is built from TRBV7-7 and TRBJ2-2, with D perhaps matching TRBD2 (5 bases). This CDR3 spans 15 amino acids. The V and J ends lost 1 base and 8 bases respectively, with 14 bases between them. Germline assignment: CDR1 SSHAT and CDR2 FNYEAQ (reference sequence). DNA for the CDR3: TGTGCCAGCAGCTTAGAGCCAACTAGAACGGGGGAGCTGTTTTTT. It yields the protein CASSLEPTRTGELFF.

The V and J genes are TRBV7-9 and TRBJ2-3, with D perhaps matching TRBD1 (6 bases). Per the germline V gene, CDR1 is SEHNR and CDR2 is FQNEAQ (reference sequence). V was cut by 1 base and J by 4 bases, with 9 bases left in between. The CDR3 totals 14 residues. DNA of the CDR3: TGTGCCAGCAGCTTAGGACAGGTGTCAGATACGCAGTATTTT. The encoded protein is CASSLGQVSDTQYF.

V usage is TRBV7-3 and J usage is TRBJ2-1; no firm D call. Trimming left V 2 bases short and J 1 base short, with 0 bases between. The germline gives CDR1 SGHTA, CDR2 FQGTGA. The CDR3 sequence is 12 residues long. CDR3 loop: CASSLSYNEQFF. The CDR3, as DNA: TGTGCCAGCAGCTTATCCTACAATGAGCAGTTCTTC.

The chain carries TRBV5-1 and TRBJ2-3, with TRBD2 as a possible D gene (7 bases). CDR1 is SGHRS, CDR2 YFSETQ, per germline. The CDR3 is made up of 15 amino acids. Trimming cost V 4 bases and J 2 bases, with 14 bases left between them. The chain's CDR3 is CASSPFGGPTDTQYF. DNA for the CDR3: TGCGCCAGCAGCCCCTTCGGGGGGCCCACAGATACGCAGTATTTT.

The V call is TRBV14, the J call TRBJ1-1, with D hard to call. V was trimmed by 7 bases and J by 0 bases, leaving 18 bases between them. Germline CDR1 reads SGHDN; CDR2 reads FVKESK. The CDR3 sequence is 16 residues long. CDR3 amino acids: CASTILGSGMNTEAFF. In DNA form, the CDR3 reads TGTGCCAGCACCATCCTAGGTTCAGGCATGAACACTGAAGCTTTCTTT.